The next 18 T cell receptor beta chains were all read from a single sample in a study of spatial heterogeneity in lung cancer (dated by TCRdb to the late 2010s). Library preparation used 5' RACE. The reads were generated on a NextSeq 500. TCRdb redid the processing of the public reads, applying fastp at Q25 and MiXCR, and retained in-frame beta chains. Rows are unified per CDR3 protein, each entry keeping the most common DNA and genes. Here the sample has roughly 80,000 distinct CDR3 sequences; 8% occur a single time. Jointly, the top ten make up about 7% of the sample. The time point label, read with the paper, signifies: sample taken at primary tumor resection. This specimen consisted of PBMCs, obtained at surgery. Every receptor here comes from a male donor with early-stage non-small cell lung cancer.

V gene TRBV29-1 combines with J gene TRBJ2-7; no firm D call. The CDR3 length is 12 residues. Trimming removed 2 bases at V and 1 base at J, with 6 bases between. Germline CDR1 is SQVTM and CDR2 is ANQGSEA. CDR3: CSVEFSSYEQYF. The CDR3 nucleotides read TGCAGCGTTGAATTCTCGTCCTACGAGCAGTACTTC.

This clonotype occurred a few times. At one of its ends the junction is not consistent with the germline gene, which may arise from a read error. This rearrangement joins TRBV5-1 to TRBJ2-2; a weak D match, TRBD2 (6 bases). This CDR3 spans 15 amino acids. Per the germline V gene, CDR1 is SGHRS and CDR2 is YFSETQ. CDR3 sequence (DNA): TGCGCCACCAGCCCCGGAGGGGCGAACACCGGGGAGCTGTTTTTT. As protein: CATSPGGANTGELFF. The whole variable domain, remainder taken from reference TRBV5-1 and TRBJ2-2, is KAGVTQTPRYLIKTRGQQVTLSCSPISGHRSVSWYQQTPGQGLQFLFEYFSETQRNKGNFPGRFSGRQFSNSRSEMNVSTLELGDSALYLCATSPGGANTGELFFGEGSRLTVL.

This clonotype occurred many times. The chain couples TRBV20-1 to TRBJ2-3, with 10 bases matching TRBD2. V shed 4 bases and J 1 base; nucleotides not matched to a gene: 5. This CDR3 is built from 15 residues. Germline CDR1 is DFQATT and CDR2 is SNEGSKA (reference sequence). For the CDR3, the DNA is TGCAGTGCTAACCCTAGCGGGAGTCGCACAGATACGCAGTATTTT. The encoded protein is CSANPSGSRTDTQYF.

The chain recombines TRBV5-1 with TRBJ2-1; 7 bases are a match to TRBD2. The CDR3 loop spans 16 amino acids. The germline V gene has CDR1 SGHRS and CDR2 YFSETQ. J gave up 0 bases and V 5 bases, and 8 bases lay outside the gene matches. DNA for the CDR3: TGCGCCAGCAGTTCCGGGACTACAGGCTCCTACAATGAGCAGTTCTTC. Residues: CASSSGTTGSYNEQFF.

The chain is built from TRBV4-2 and TRBJ1-1, with 7 bases identical to TRBD1. Germline assignment: CDR1 LGHNA and CDR2 YNFKEQ. V shed 1 base, J shed 7 bases, and the junction held 3 bases outside the gene matches. There are 13 residues in the CDR3. Here the CDR3 reads CASSQGRTGEAFF. DNA for the CDR3: TGTGCCAGCAGCCAAGGGAGGACAGGTGAAGCTTTCTTT.

This clonotype was seen at least ten times. The gene calls are TRBV30 and TRBJ1-5, with unresolved D. Germline V CDR1 and CDR2: GTSNPN, SVGIG (reference sequence). Trimming removed 2 bases from V and 4 bases from J, with 9 bases in between. The CDR3 totals 13 residues. The CDR3 bases are TGTGCCTGGAGTCCGACAAGTAATCAGCCCCAGCATTTT. It yields the protein CAWSPTSNQPQHF.

The chain is built from TRBV10-3 and TRBJ2-1; 13 bases line up with TRBD2. Trimming took 4 bases from V and 6 from J; bases not matched to a gene: 3. The germline V gene has CDR1 ENHRY and CDR2 SYGVKD. CDR3 length: 15 amino acids. The CDR3 is CAISVRTSGSNEQFF. CDR3 bases: TGTGCCATCAGTGTAAGGACTAGCGGGAGCAATGAGCAGTTCTTC.

This clonotype was detected ten times or more. The chain carries TRBV30 and TRBJ1-1; D unclear. Trimming cost V 1 base and J 14 bases, with 11 bases left between them. Per the germline V gene, CDR1 is GTSNPN and CDR2 is SVGIG (reference sequence). The CDR3 runs to 10 residues. The CDR3: CAWSDQVPFF. The DNA for the CDR3 is TGTGCCTGGAGTGATCAAGTTCCCTTCTTT.

The table lists this clonotype with many counts. V and J are TRBV2 and TRBJ1-2; 9 nucleotides match TRBD1. CDR3 length equals 13 residues. Germline CDR1 and CDR2: SNHLY and FYNNEI. Germline trimming cut 5 bases from V and 6 bases from J; bases unmatched to any gene: 4. CDR3 bases: TGTGCCAGCAGTTATGACAGGGGGAATGGCTACACCTTC. Residues: CASSYDRGNGYTF. Together with reference TRBV2 and TRBJ1-2, the CDR3 gives the full variable domain: EPEVTQTPSHQVTQMGQEVILRCVPISNHLYFYWYRQILGQKVEFLVSFYNNEISEKSEIFDDQFSVERPDGSNFTLKIRSTKLEDSAMYFCASSYDRGNGYTFGSGTRLTVV.

V is TRBV12-2 and J is TRBJ2-4; the listed D gene, TRBD2, was not tested against the DNA. TRBV12-2 is a pseudogene. The CDR3 consists of 14 residues. CDR3 sequence (DNA): TGTGCAAGTCGCCTCGGGGCCCTGGAAGGCATTCAGTACTTC. Translating it yields CASRLGALEGIQYF.

This clonotype was seen ten or more times. This chain uses TRBV20-1 with TRBJ2-1, with D maybe TRBD1 (6 bases). V lost 0 bases, J lost 0 bases, and 12 bases lay in between. Germline-derived CDR1 and CDR2 are DFQATT and SNEGSKA (reference sequence). CDR3 size: 16 residues. CDR3 residues: CSARETGTSSYNEQFF. CDR3 nucleotide sequence: TGCAGTGCTAGAGAGACAGGTACTAGCTCCTACAATGAGCAGTTCTTC.

The rearrangement uses TRBV20-1 and TRBJ1-2; D uncertain. The CDR3 consists of 14 residues. V lost 3 bases and J 1 base, leaving 12 bases between the germline ends. CDR1 is DFQATT and CDR2 is SNEGSKA in the germline V gene (reference sequence). CDR3 DNA sequence: TGCAGTGCTAGGAGTCTGGTGCATAACTATGGCTACACCTTC. Translation gives CSARSLVHNYGYTF.

In its sample, this clonotype was seen many times. The CDR3 reads CASSFDRGTQYF. CDR3 nucleotides: TGTGCCAGCAGCTTCGACAGGGGAACGCAGTATTTT. The chain couples TRBV7-9 to TRBJ2-3; TRBD1 matches at 8 bases. This CDR3 comprises 12 residues. The ends lost 3 bases at V and 9 bases at J; junction bases unmatched: 2. The germline CDR1 and CDR2 sequences are SEHNR and FQNEAQ (reference sequence).

CDR3 loop: CASYRTGRGSTEAFF. DNA of the CDR3: TGTGCCAGTTACCGGACAGGGCGGGGCAGCACTGAAGCTTTCTTT. V and J are TRBV19 and TRBJ1-1, with 8 positions matching TRBD1. Germline trimming cut 8 bases from V and 4 bases from J; bases unmatched to any gene: 12. Germline lookup yields CDR1 LNHDA and CDR2 SQIVND (reference sequence). The CDR3 spans 15 residues.

This clonotype was counted ten times or more. The chain employs TRBV29-1 and TRBJ2-7; 8 bases align to TRBD1. Germline loops: CDR1 SQVTM, CDR2 ANQGSEA. The CDR3 covers 12 residues. Trimming took 4 bases from V and 5 from J; bases not matched to a gene: 4. As DNA, the CDR3 is TGCAGCGTTGGCTCAGGGGGCGACGAGCAGTACTTC. Amino acids: CSVGSGGDEQYF.

This clonotype was seen a handful of times. The J gene is TRBJ1-2, the V gene TRBV5-1; D is unresolved. CDR1 is SGHRS and CDR2 is YFSETQ in the germline V gene. The CDR3 has 13 residues. Between the trimmed V and J ends, which lost 4 bases and 4 bases, there was a span of 11 bases. This CDR3 reads CASSPGLFYGYTF. CDR3 DNA sequence: TGCGCCAGCAGCCCCGGACTGTTCTATGGCTACACCTTC. Drawing the rest from reference TRBV5-1 and TRBJ1-2, the complete variable domain is KAGVTQTPRYLIKTRGQQVTLSCSPISGHRSVSWYQQTPGQGLQFLFEYFSETQRNKGNFPGRFSGRQFSNSRSEMNVSTLELGDSALYLCASSPGLFYGYTFGSGTRLTVV.

The CDR3 DNA follows: TGTGCCAGCAGTTACTCGTGGACTAGCGGGAGAAATGAGCAGTTCTTC. Protein product: CASSYSWTSGRNEQFF. The gene calls are TRBV6-2 or TRBV6-3 and TRBJ2-1, with 13 bases matching TRBD2. Germline V gene data show CDR1 as MNHEY and CDR2 as SVGEGT. After removal of 0 bases from V and 7 bases from J, the junction contained 3 bases not matched to a gene. The CDR3 covers 16 residues.

This clonotype was observed many times. The chain combines TRBV4-3 with TRBJ1-1; D is undetermined. The germline CDR1 and CDR2 sequences are LGHNA and YSLEER. Trimming pared 3 bases from V and 3 bases from J, leaving 11 bases between. The CDR3 sequence is 14 residues long. Here the CDR3 reads CASSHAGRHTEAFF. The DNA of the CDR3 is TGCGCCAGCAGCCACGCCGGGAGGCACACTGAAGCTTTCTTT.